The entry below gives a single TCR beta chain sequence along with its context. The sort gate was single viable CD3+CD4+CD8-CD45RO+ cells for memory CD4+ T cells. The data were produced by immunoSEQ multiplex PCR, yet TCRdb's version contains in-frame clones alone and is incomplete. Among tens of thousands of clones listed, less than 85% were seen once. These data are taken from a study of memory CD4+ T cells and cytomegalovirus serostatus. Whole-study context: Donors were healthy Belgian adults, some 10 CMV seropositive and under 30 seronegative.

Germline loops: CDR1 SNHLY, CDR2 FYNNEI. V shed 8 bases, J shed 2 bases, and the junction held 21 bases outside the gene matches. CDR3 length: 20 residues. The source is an adult in good health and CMV-seronegative. The sequenced sample was memory CD4+ T cells from blood. The rearrangement links TRBV2 to TRBJ2-1; 10 bases align to TRBD2. DNA for the CDR3: TGTGCCAGCCTCCCCTTTACTAGCGGGAAAGCTTCTGGAGCCTACAATGAGCAGTTCTTC. Translated, it gives CASLPFTSGKASGAYNEQFF.